This is a list of T cell receptor beta chains from one sample in a study of blood T cell repertoires in COVID-19. The data were produced by immunoSEQ multiplex PCR, yet TCRdb's version contains in-frame clones alone and is incomplete. The data hold 350,000 or so clones, with 88% observed a single time. The material sequenced was PBMCs or T cells enriched from blood (not recorded which). These receptors were taken from a woman in her thirties who had been exposed to COVID-19. CDR3s include the opening cysteine and the closing phenylalanine or tryptophan. A D gene is named only where the DNA matches it firmly. Not every row has a clone size; where given, it reads once, few, many or a size class.

16 | - | TRBD2 | TRBJ2-1 | TRBV7-3 | TGTGCCAGCAGCCCCCTCCTCCTAGCGGGGAGCAATGAGCAGTTCTTC | CASSPLLLAGSNEQFF
16 | few | TRBD1 | TRBJ2-3 | TRBV28 | TGTGCCAGCACCCTGGGGACAGGGGGCCCCACAGATACGCAGTATTTT | CASTLGTGGPTDTQYF
14 | - | - | TRBJ1-5 | TRBV27 | TGTGCCAGCAGGCCCGGTGGTTCAAATCAGCCCCAGCATTTT | CASRPGGSNQPQHF
18 | - | TRBD2 | TRBJ2-3 | TRBV11-3 | TGTGCCAGCAGCTTAGGGCTAGCGGGAGGGCCATGGACAGATACGCAGTATTTT | CASSLGLAGGPWTDTQYF
11 | - | - | TRBJ1-2 | TRBV5-6 | TGTGCCAGCAGCGCCTACTGGGGCTACACCTTC | CASSAYWGYTF
12 | - | TRBD1 | TRBJ2-7 | TRBV28 | TGTGCCAGCAGCCCCCGGAGGACAGGGCCCTACTTC | CASSPRRTGPYF
13 | few | - | TRBJ1-5 | TRBV19 | TGTGCCAGTAGCCGGGAGCTTTCCCAGCCCCAGCATTTT | CASSRELSQPQHF
14 | - | - | TRBJ2-2 | TRBV11-2 | TGTGCCAGCAGCCCAAGAATCAGGTCGGGGGAGCTGTTTTTT | CASSPRIRSGELFF
16 | - | - | TRBJ2-5 | TRBV5-1 | TGCGCCAGCAGGGTGAACAGGGTCCGGTCCCAAGAGACCCAGTACTTC | CASRVNRVRSQETQYF
18 | - | TRBD2 | TRBJ2-1 | TRBV29-1 | TGCAGCGTGCCCGGACTAGCGGGAGAGAGAAAAAAAGACAATGAGCAGTTCTTC | CSVPGLAGERKKDNEQFF
11 | - | - | TRBJ1-1 | TRBV28 | TGTGCGCTGGGGGGGCATCGAGAAGCTTTCTTT | CALGGHREAFF
13 | - | - | TRBJ1-2 | TRBV2 | TGTGCCAGCAGTGAATTTGCGGGGGATGGCTACACCTTC | CASSEFAGDGYTF
15 | - | - | TRBJ1-5 | TRBV7-2 | TGTGCCAGCAGCTTAATAACAGCTAGCAATCAGCCCCAGCATTTT | CASSLITASNQPQHF
14 | - | - | TRBJ2-7 | TRBV7-3 | TGTGCCAGCAGCCCGGGTCACCTATCCTACGAGCAGTACTTC | CASSPGHLSYEQYF
13 | - | - | TRBJ2-2 | TRBV7-9 | TGTGCCAGCAGCTTTTACGAGACCGGGGAGCTGTTTTTT | CASSFYETGELFF
13 | - | - | TRBJ1-1 | TRBV6-5 | TGTGCCAGCAGTTACTCGAGGTTCACTGAAGCTTTCTTT | CASSYSRFTEAFF
20 | once | TRBD2 | TRBJ2-2 | TRBV10-3 | TGTGCCATCAGTGAGTCCACCGGACTAGCGGGAGGGCCCGGGAGCGGGGAGCTGTTTTTT | CAISESTGLAGGPGSGELFF
14 | - | TRBD2 | TRBJ2-7 | TRBV6-5 | TGTGCCAGCAGCAAGACCGGGACTAGCACCGAGCAGTACTTC | CASSKTGTSTEQYF
14 | - | - | TRBJ2-7 | TRBV27 | TGTGCCAGCAGTTTATCGTCAGGGATGTACGAGCAGTACTTC | CASSLSSGMYEQYF
15 | - | - | TRBJ1-1 | TRBV3-1/TRBV3-2 | TGTGCCAGCAGCCAAGATTGGGCCGGGAACACTGAAGCTTTCTTT | CASSQDWAGNTEAFF
11 | - | - | TRBJ2-3 | TRBV28 | TGTGCCAGCAGCCAAACAGATACGCAGTATTTT | CASSQTDTQYF
18 | - | TRBD2 | TRBJ2-7 | TRBV28 | TGTGCCAGCAGTTCAAGCGGGACTAGCGGGAGGACGACTTACGAGCAGTACTTC | CASSSSGTSGRTTYEQYF
17 | - | - | TRBJ1-2 | TRBV3-1/TRBV3-2 | TGTGCCAGCAGCAAGGGAGGAACAGCTCAGGGCTTTTATGGCTACACCTTC | CASSKGGTAQGFYGYTF
15 | - | TRBD2 | TRBJ2-7 | TRBV5-5 | TGTGCCAGCAGCTTGACTAGCGGATTGACCTACGAGCAGTACTTC | CASSLTSGLTYEQYF
14 | - | - | TRBJ1-6 | TRBV6-1 | TGTGCCAGCAGTGAAATTTTGACTTATTCACCCCTCCACTTT | CASSEILTYSPLHF
15 | few | TRBD1 | TRBJ1-5 | TRBV9 | TGTGCCAGCAGCCTCACAGGGGGTTTAGGTCAGCCCCAGCATTTT | CASSLTGGLGQPQHF
14 | - | - | TRBJ2-3 | TRBV5-1 | TGCGCCAGCAGCTTGGGACAGGCGGCAGATACGCAGTATTTT | CASSLGQAADTQYF
13 | - | TRBD1 | TRBJ1-2 | TRBV13 | TGTGCCAGCAGTGACAGGGCCGGCTATGGCTACACCTTC | CASSDRAGYGYTF
15 | few | TRBD1 | TRBJ1-5 | TRBV27 | TGTGCCAGCAGTTTGGGACAGGGTGGCAATCAGCCCCAGCATTTT | CASSLGQGGNQPQHF
17 | - | TRBD2 | TRBJ2-7 | TRBV4-2 | TGTGCCAGCAGCCAAGGAGACCTAGCGGGACGGCCCTACGAGCAGTACTTC | CASSQGDLAGRPYEQYF
17 | once | TRBD2 | TRBJ2-2 | TRBV9 | TGTGCCAGCAGCTTCCCCGGGACTAGCGGAAACACCGGGGAGCTGTTTTTT | CASSFPGTSGNTGELFF
11 | - | - | TRBJ1-5 | TRBV6-5 | TGTGCCAGCGGGGCGGATCAGCCCCAGCATTTT | CASGADQPQHF
12 | - | - | TRBJ2-7 | TRBV7-9 | TGTGCCAGCAGCTCACATACCTACGAGCAGTACTTC | CASSSHTYEQYF
14 | - | - | TRBJ2-5 | TRBV30 | TGTGCCTGGAGTGCTACAGGAATCCAAGAGACCCAGTACTTC | CAWSATGIQETQYF
13 | - | - | TRBJ1-2 | TRBV6-5 | TGTGCCAGCAGCCTCGACAGGAACTATGGCTACACCTTC | CASSLDRNYGYTF
15 | - | TRBD1 | TRBJ2-7 | TRBV6-5 | TGTGCCAGCCGGGTACCGGGACAGGGAGCCTACGAGCAGTACTTC | CASRVPGQGAYEQYF